This T cell receptor beta chain is drawn from a study of cytotoxic CD8 clonotypes in ibrutinib-treated CLL. For this clone: Its antigen remains unidentified.

The protocol was immunoSEQ multiplex PCR, while the TCRdb copy is restricted to in-frame clones and leaves out a portion. This sample has 50,000 to 70,000 clones, with about 54% found just once. From cryopreserved PBMCs came 1.5 to 2.5 micrograms of genomic DNA used for TCR beta libraries. General study results and limits: There were few public clonotypes, and on treatment they contracted or stayed stable. Baseline levels of clonality went above those of age-matched healthy donors and moved with circulating CD8+ T-cell counts. Timing of sampling differed between sustained-remission and progressing patients.

The origin of this receptor is a human donor with chronic lymphocytic leukemia. This material consisted of PBMCs, taken at disease progression, from a patient treated with ibrutinib.

The CDR3 DNA reads as TGTGCCAGCAGGATGAGACAGGAAAACACTGAAGCTTTCTTT. Translation gives CASRMRQENTEAFF. This rearrangement joins TRBV2 to TRBJ1-1, with D maybe TRBD1 (6 bases). This CDR3 is 14 amino acids long. V lost 6 bases, J lost 2 bases, and 13 bases lay in between. The germline CDR1 and CDR2 sequences are SNHLY and FYNNEI.